Each of the 15 T cell receptor beta chains below was sequenced from the same sample in a study of cytomegalovirus exposure and HLA in healthy donors. This PCR relied on a set of 60 Vbeta primers and 13 Jbeta primers. Some clones are missing from TCRdb's copy, which holds only in-frame ones; the method was immunoSEQ multiplex PCR. The sample holds 100,000 or so clones, roughly four fifths seen once. The sample taken for sequencing was PBMCs. The receptors here all came from a male donor in good health and CMV-seropositive.

This clone was picked up a small number of times. The chain employs TRBV28 and TRBJ2-7; 13 bases match TRBD2. CDR1 and CDR2 from the germline V gene are MDHEN and SYDVKM. The V segment lost 6 bases and the J segment 2 bases; nucleotides outside the gene matches: 7. There are 16 residues in the CDR3. This chain's CDR3 is CASSPGLAGVTYEQYF. CDR3 DNA sequence: TGTGCCAGCAGCCCAGGACTAGCGGGGGTTACCTACGAGCAGTACTTC.

A single count supports this clone. This chain links TRBV7-2 with TRBJ2-1; 12 positions agree with TRBD2. The CDR3 is 15 residues long. Germline values: CDR1 SGHTA, CDR2 FQGNSA. V gave up 1 base and J gave up 7 bases; unmatched junction bases: 2. Here the CDR3 reads CASSLVTSGRNEQFF. In DNA form, the CDR3 reads TGTGCCAGCAGCTTAGTAACTAGCGGGAGGAATGAGCAGTTCTTC.

This clone was seen a single time. The junction does not match germline at one end; this may be a read error. The rearrangement links TRBV7-7 to TRBJ2-1; D tentatively reads TRBD1 or TRBD2 (5 bases each). Germline V CDR1 and CDR2: SSHAT, FNYEAQ (reference sequence). CDR3 length equals 13 residues. CDR3 amino acids: CASSLAGSNEQFF. The DNA of the CDR3 is TGTGCTAGCAGCTTAGCAGGGAGCAATGAGCAGTTCTTC. The full variable domain, with the rest looked up from reference TRBV7-7 and TRBJ2-1, is GAGVSQSPRYKVTKRGQDVTLRCDPISSHATLYWYQQALGQGPEFLTYFNYEAQPDKSGLPSDRFSAERPEGSISTLTIQRTEQRDSAMYRCASSLAGSNEQFFGPGTRLTVL.

This chain connects TRBV19 to TRBJ1-1; tentatively, D is TRBD1 (5 bases). CDR3 size: 15 residues. V was shortened by 1 base and J by 6 bases, with 15 bases between the two germline ends. CDR1 is LNHDA and CDR2 is SQIVND in the germline V gene (reference sequence). The DNA of the CDR3 is TGTGCCAGTAGTATAGTCGGACAACCGTTCGCTGAAGCTTTCTTT. This gives the protein CASSIVGQPFAEAFF.

This chain links TRBV4-2 with TRBJ2-2, with a possible D match to TRBD2 (6 bases). The CDR3 loop spans 15 amino acids. Germline values: CDR1 LGHNA, CDR2 YNFKEQ. Trimming took off 1 base at V and 4 bases at J, with 10 bases between the two ends. The CDR3 spells CASSQVGRGTGELFF. DNA for the CDR3: TGTGCCAGCAGCCAAGTGGGGCGGGGCACCGGGGAGCTGTTTTTT.

V gene TRBV5-4 combines with J gene TRBJ1-4; D unclear. Germline assignment: CDR1 SGHNT and CDR2 YYREEE (reference sequence). V was pared by 0 bases and J by 2 bases, with 5 bases between. This CDR3 has 14 amino acids. CDR3 region: CASSLAGTNEKLFF. CDR3 DNA: TGTGCCAGCAGCTTGGCAGGCACTAATGAAAAACTGTTTTTT.

CDR3 sequence: CASSLGQASGANVLTF. The CDR3, as DNA: TGTGCCAGCAGCCTTGGACAGGCCTCTGGGGCCAACGTCCTGACTTTC. The chain joins TRBV7-2 to TRBJ2-6; TRBD1 aligns across 7 bases. Germline V gene data show CDR1 as SGHTA and CDR2 as FQGNSA. This CDR3 has 16 amino acids. Trimming cost V 5 bases and J 0 bases; bases outside gene matches: 4.

This clone was counted only a few times. The chain carries TRBV2 and TRBJ2-5, with 8 positions matching TRBD1. CDR1 is SNHLY, CDR2 FYNNEI, per germline. The trim removed 5 bases at V and 5 bases at J, leaving 7 bases unmatched. The length of the CDR3 is 14 residues. CDR3 nucleotides: TGTGCCAGCAGTCGACAGGGGAGTTGGGAGACCCAGTACTTC. Protein: CASSRQGSWETQYF.

V is TRBV19 and J is TRBJ2-1; 9 bases agree with TRBD2. V lost 6 bases to trimming and J lost 12 bases; unmatched junction nucleotides: 6. Looked up from germline, CDR1 is LNHDA and CDR2 is SQIVND (reference sequence). The CDR3 length is 12 residues. Written as DNA, the CDR3 is TGTGCCAGTAGCCAGCGGGAGGAGGTGCAGTTCTTC. Its translation: CASSQREEVQFF.

In DNA, the CDR3 is TGTGCCAGCAGCCAAACGACCGGGGAGACCCAGTACTTC. Residues: CASSQTTGETQYF. The chain uses TRBV4-2 and TRBJ2-5, with D uncertain. V lost 2 bases to trimming and J lost 5 bases, with 9 bases between them. The CDR3 loop spans 13 amino acids. CDR1 and CDR2 (germline): LGHNA, YNFKEQ.

The genes are TRBV29-1 and TRBJ1-2, with D perhaps matching TRBD1 (6 bases). The CDR3 contains 13 residues. Germline assignment: CDR1 SQVTM and CDR2 ANQGSEA. The V and J ends lost 4 bases and 7 bases respectively, with 16 bases between them. CDR3 DNA sequence: TGCAGCGTTGGAGTAACAACCAGGGGTGGCTACACCTTC. This codes for CSVGVTTRGGYTF.

This rearrangement joins TRBV28 to TRBJ1-2; 7 bases agree with TRBD1. With 5 bases clipped from V and 2 bases from J, the junction kept 5 bases outside the gene matches. Germline values: CDR1 MDHEN, CDR2 SYDVKM. The CDR3 consists of 14 residues. The CDR3 protein is CASSETGPNYGYTF. CDR3 nucleotides: TGTGCCAGCAGTGAGACAGGGCCCAACTATGGCTACACCTTC.

This clone turned up a few times. The V and J genes are TRBV13 and TRBJ2-1; no firm D call. V dropped 5 bases and J dropped 4 bases, with 15 bases sitting between them. The germline V gene has CDR1 PRHDT and CDR2 FYEKMQ (reference sequence). There are 15 residues in the CDR3. CDR3 amino acids: CASSLPGARYNEQFF. The CDR3 DNA follows: TGTGCCAGCAGCCTCCCCGGTGCTAGATACAATGAGCAGTTCTTC.

This clone showed up just a few times. DNA of the CDR3: TGTGCCAGCAGTGAAGGGGGCAGATCTAACGGCTACACCTTC. Translating it yields CASSEGGRSNGYTF. The J gene is TRBJ1-2, the V gene TRBV2; D may be TRBD1 (5 bases). The V end was cut by 1 base, the J end by 8 bases, with 14 bases between. This CDR3 has 14 residues. The germline CDR1 and CDR2 sequences are SNHLY and FYNNEI. The full variable domain, completed using reference TRBV2 and TRBJ1-2, is EPEVTQTPSHQVTQMGQEVILRCVPISNHLYFYWYRQILGQKVEFLVSFYNNEISEKSEIFDDQFSVERPDGSNFTLKIRSTKLEDSAMYFCASSEGGRSNGYTFGSGTRLTVV.

The CDR3 bases are TGCGCCAGCAGCTTGTCTAGCGGGAGCCAAGAGACCCAGTACTTC. Translation gives CASSLSSGSQETQYF. This chain joins TRBV5-1 and TRBJ2-5, with 10 bases matching TRBD2. With V trimmed by 1 base and J by 1 base, 1 base remained unmatched. Per germline, CDR1 SGHRS and CDR2 YFSETQ. This CDR3 spans 15 amino acids.